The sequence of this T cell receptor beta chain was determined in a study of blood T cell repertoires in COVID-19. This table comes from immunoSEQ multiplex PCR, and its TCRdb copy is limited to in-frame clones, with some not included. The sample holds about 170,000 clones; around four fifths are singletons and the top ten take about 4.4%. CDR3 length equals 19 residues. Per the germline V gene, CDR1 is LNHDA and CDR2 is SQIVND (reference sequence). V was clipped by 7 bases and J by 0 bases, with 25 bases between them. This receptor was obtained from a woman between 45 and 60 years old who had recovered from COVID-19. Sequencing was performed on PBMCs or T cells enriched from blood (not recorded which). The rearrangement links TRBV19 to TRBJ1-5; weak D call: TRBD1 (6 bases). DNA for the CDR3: TGTGCCAGTACCCAAAGGGGGGGGACACCAGAGGTTAGCAATCAGCCCCAGCATTTT. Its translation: CASTQRGGTPEVSNQPQHF. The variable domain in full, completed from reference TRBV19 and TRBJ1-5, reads DGGITQSPKYLFRKEGQNVTLSCEQNLNHDAMYWYRQDPGQGLRLIYYSQIVNDFQKGDIAEGYSVSREKKESFPLTVTSAQKNPTAFYLCASTQRGGTPEVSNQPQHFGDGTRLSIL.